A single sample gave rise to the 5 T cell receptor beta chains below, sequenced in a study of CXCR3-negative and CXCR3-positive naive CD8 T cells (dated by TCRdb to about 2019). Overall results and qualifications from the work: Compared with CXCR3-negative naive cells, CXCR3-positive naive cells had TRB CDR3s with higher hydrophobicity (lower Kidera factor 4), lower energy, and higher strength and volume indices.

Sequencing instrument: NextSeq 550. The Human TCR Profiling Kit (MiLaboratory) was used to make UMI-labeled 5' RACE TRB cDNA libraries. TCRdb reprocessed the sequencing reads and holds a single record per CDR3 protein sequence, with no DNA. The table for this sample shows approximately 100,000 distinct CDR3 sequences. The top ten constitute around 0.35% of the sample. For these receptors, no antigen is known. The sequenced sample was naive CXCR3+ CD8+ T cells from blood. Read against the paper, the sample's cell subset or site label means: CD45RO-CCR7+CD27+CD95- naive CD8+ T cells expressing CXCR3 (TNR3+). The source is a human donor in good health. Some clones in this sample may be carry-over from other donors' samples.

This chain uses TRBV11-2 with TRBJ2-7; as DNA is missing, the TRBD1 call by TCRdb cannot be tested. In germline, CDR1 is SGHAT, CDR2 FQNNGV. CDR3 size: 15 residues. The CDR3 loop reads CASSSKGTGTYEQYF.

The chain joins TRBV7-9 to TRBJ2-7. There are 14 residues in the CDR3. Per the germline V gene, CDR1 is SEHNR and CDR2 is FQNEAQ (reference sequence). CDR3 sequence: CASGHSGASYEQYF.

The genes are TRBV28 and TRBJ2-2. CDR3 length: 18 residues. The germline V gene encodes CDR1 MDHEN and CDR2 SYDVKM. CDR3 protein: CASSLASRLDVSGGELFF. The whole variable domain, filled in from reference TRBV28 and TRBJ2-2, reads DVKVTQSSRYLVKRTGEKVFLECVQDMDHENMFWYRQDPGLGLRLIYFSYDVKMKEKGDIPEGYSVSREKKERFSLILESASTNQTSMYLCASSLASRLDVSGGELFFGEGSRLTVL.

This sequence joins TRBV5-5 and TRBJ2-2. CDR1 is SGHKS, CDR2 YYEKEE, per germline (reference sequence). CDR3 size: 13 residues. This CDR3 is CASSLGYTGELFF.

The rearrangement joins TRBV20-1 to TRBJ2-7; the D call of TRBD2 rests on TCRdb alone, since no DNA is present to check it. CDR1 DFQATT and CDR2 SNEGSKA come from the germline V gene (reference sequence). This CDR3 region has 19 residues. This CDR3 reads CSARGQIAGLGVGAGEQYF.